This TCR beta chain is drawn from a study of CD8 T cells in ankylosing spondylitis. This clonotype occurred once. The target antigen is unknown. Quantitative 5'-RACE was performed with molecular barcodes, and it yielded the TCR beta libraries. MiXCR, run by TCRdb on the 5' RACE reads, gives a single entry per CDR3 protein. Of 250,000 or so distinct CDR3 sequences listed, around 25% are singletons. Germline lookup yields CDR1 MNHNS and CDR2 SASEGT. Trimming took 6 bases from V and 1 from J, leaving 13 bases between them. This CDR3 comprises 14 residues. The study's findings and limits: Seemingly characteristic of ankylosing spondylitis blood was a TCR beta motif consisting of roughly 8 highly homologous variants.

This chain links TRBV6-1 with TRBJ2-7, with D possibly matching TRBD1 (6 bases). Input material: blood, either unsorted or a sorted T cell fraction (not recorded which). This TCR came from a male donor with ankylosing spondylitis or in good health (not recorded which). This CDR3 reads CASRKARGSYEQYF. The CDR3 nucleotides read TGTGCCAGCAGGAAAGCAAGGGGGTCCTACGAGCAGTACTTC.